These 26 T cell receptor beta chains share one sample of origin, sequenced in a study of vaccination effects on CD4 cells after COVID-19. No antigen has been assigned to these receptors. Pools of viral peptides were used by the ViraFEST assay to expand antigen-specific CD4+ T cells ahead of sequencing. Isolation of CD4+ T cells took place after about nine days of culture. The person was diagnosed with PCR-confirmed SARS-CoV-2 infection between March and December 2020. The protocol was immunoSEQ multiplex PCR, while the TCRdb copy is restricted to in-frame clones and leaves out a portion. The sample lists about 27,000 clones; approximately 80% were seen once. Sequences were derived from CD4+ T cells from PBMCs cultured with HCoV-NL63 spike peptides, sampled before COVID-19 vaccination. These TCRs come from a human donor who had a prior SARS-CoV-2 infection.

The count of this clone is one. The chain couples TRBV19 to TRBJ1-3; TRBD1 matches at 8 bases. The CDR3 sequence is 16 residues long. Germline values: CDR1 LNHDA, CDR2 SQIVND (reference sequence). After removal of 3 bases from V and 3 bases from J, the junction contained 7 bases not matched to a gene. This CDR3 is CASSIFPGGRGNTIYF. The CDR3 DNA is TGTGCCAGTAGTATCTTTCCAGGGGGCCGTGGAAACACCATATATTTT.

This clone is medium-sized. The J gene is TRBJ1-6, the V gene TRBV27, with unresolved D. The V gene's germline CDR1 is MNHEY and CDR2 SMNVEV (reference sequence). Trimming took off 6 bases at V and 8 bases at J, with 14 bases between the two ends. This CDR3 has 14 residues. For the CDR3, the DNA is TGTGCCAGCAGCGACCGGGCCGGGGATTCACCCCTCCACTTT. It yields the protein CASSDRAGDSPLHF.

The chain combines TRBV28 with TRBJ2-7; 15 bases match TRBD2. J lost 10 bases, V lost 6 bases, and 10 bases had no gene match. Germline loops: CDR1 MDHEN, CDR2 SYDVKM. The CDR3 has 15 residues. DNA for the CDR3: TGTGCCAGCAGCCCTCTGGGACTAGCGGGAGGCAGACAGTACTTC. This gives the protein CASSPLGLAGGRQYF.

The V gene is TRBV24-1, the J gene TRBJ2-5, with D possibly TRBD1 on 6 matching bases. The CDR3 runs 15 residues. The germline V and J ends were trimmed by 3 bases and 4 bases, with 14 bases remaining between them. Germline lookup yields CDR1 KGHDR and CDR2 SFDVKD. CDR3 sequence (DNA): TGTGCCACCAGTGATCCCAGGGGAGAGGGAGAGACCCAGTACTTC. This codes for CATSDPRGEGETQYF.

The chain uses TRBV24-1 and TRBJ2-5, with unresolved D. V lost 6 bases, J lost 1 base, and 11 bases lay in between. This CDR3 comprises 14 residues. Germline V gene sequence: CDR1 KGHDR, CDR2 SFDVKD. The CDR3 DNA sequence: TGTGCCACCAGTCGGGTTGGTCCCCAAGAGACCCAGTACTTC. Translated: CATSRVGPQETQYF.

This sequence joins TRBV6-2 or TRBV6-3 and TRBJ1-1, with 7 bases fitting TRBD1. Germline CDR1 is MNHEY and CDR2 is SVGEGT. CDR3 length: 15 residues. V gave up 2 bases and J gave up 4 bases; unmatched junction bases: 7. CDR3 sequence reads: CASSYGAGGITEAFF. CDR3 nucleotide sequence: TGTGCCAGCAGTTACGGGGCAGGGGGTATCACTGAAGCTTTCTTT.

The CDR3 reads CASSQQPGQGPQYF. CDR3 nucleotides: TGTGCCAGCAGCCAGCAACCGGGACAGGGACCACAATACTTC. The J gene is TRBJ2-7, the V gene TRBV4-2; TRBD1 matches 9 bases. Germline values: CDR1 LGHNA, CDR2 YNFKEQ. This CDR3 comprises 14 residues. The ends lost 3 bases at V and 13 bases at J; junction bases unmatched: 13.

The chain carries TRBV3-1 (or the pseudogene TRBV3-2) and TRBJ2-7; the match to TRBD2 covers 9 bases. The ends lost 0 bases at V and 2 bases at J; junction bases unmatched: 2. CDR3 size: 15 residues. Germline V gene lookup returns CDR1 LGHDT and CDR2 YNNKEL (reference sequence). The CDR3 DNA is TGTGCCAGCAGCCAAGAGCGGGGGGGGGCCTACGAGCAGTACTTC. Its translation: CASSQERGGAYEQYF.

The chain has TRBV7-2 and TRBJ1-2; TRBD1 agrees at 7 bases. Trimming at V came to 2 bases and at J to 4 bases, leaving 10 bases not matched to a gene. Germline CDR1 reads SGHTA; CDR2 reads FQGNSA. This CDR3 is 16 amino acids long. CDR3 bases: TGTGCCAGCAGCTTATTTACGACCGGGACAGTCTATGGCTACACCTTC. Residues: CASSLFTTGTVYGYTF.

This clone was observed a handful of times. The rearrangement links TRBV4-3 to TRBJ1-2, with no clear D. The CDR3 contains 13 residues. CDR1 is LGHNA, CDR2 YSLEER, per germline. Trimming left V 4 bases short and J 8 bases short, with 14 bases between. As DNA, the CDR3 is TGCGCCAGCAGCCTAATATCTGGGGAAGGCTACACCTTC. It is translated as CASSLISGEGYTF.

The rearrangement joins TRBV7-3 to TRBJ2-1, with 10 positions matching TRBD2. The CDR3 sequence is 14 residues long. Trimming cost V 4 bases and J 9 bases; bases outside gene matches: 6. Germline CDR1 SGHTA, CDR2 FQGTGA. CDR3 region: CASSSSSGRGEQFF. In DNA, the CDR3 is TGTGCCAGCAGCTCTTCTAGCGGGAGAGGTGAGCAGTTCTTC.

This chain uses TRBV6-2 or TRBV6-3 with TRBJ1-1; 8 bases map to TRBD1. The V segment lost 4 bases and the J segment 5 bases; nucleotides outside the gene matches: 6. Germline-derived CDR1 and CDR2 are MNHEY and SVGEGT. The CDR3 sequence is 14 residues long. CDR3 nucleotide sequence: TGTGCCAGCAGTTCTATGGGACAGGTGACTGAAGCTTTCTTT. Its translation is CASSSMGQVTEAFF.

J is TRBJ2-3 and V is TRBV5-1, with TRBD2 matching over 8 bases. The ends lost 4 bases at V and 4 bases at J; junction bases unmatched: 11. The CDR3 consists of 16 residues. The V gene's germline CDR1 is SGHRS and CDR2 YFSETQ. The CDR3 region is CASSLSGTSSADTQYF. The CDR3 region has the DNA TGCGCCAGCAGCCTGTCCGGGACTAGTTCAGCAGATACGCAGTATTTT.

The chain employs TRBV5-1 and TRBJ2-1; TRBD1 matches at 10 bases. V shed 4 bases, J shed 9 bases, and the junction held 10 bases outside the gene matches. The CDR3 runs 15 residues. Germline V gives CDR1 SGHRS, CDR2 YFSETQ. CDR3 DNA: TGCGCCAGCAGCACCGGACAGGGGGATGGAAGTGAGCAGTTCTTC. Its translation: CASSTGQGDGSEQFF.

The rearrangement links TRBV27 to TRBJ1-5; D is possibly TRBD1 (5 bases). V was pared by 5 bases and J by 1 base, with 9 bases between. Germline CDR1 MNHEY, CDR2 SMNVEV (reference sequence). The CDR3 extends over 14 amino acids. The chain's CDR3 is CASSRYRSNQPQHF. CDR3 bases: TGTGCCAGCAGTCGATACAGGAGCAATCAGCCCCAGCATTTT.

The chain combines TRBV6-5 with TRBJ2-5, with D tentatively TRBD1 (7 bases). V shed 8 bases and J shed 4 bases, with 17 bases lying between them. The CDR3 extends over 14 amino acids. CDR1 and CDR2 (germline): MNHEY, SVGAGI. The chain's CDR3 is CASGDRVGGETQYF. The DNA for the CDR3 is TGTGCCAGCGGCGACAGGGTGGGAGGAGAGACCCAGTACTTC.

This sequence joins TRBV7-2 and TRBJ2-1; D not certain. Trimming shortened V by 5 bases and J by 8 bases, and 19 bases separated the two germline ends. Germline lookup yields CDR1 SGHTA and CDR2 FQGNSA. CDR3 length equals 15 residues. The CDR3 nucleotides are TGTGCCAGCAGCCCTCCGGGCGCGAGGAGCGATGAGCAGTTCTTC. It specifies CASSPPGARSDEQFF.

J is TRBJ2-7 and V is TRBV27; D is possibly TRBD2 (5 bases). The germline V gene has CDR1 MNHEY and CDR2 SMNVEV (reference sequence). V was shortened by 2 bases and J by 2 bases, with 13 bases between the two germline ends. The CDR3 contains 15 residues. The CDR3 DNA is TGTGCCAGCAGTTTAGGTTCTAGCCGCGCCTACGAGCAGTACTTC. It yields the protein CASSLGSSRAYEQYF.

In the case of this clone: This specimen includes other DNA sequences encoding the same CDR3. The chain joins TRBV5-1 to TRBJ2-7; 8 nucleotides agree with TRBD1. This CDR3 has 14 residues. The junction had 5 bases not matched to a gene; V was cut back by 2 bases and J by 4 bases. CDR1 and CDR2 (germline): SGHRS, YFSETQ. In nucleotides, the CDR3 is TGCGCCAGCAGCTTCGGGACAGGAGCGTACGAGCAGTACTTC. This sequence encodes CASSFGTGAYEQYF.

The CDR3 spells CASSEFQGQNEKLFF. The CDR3 DNA sequence: TGTGCCAGCAGTGAATTTCAGGGGCAAAATGAAAAACTGTTTTTT. The V gene is TRBV25-1, the J gene TRBJ1-4; D possibly corresponds to TRBD1 (6 bases). This CDR3 has 15 amino acids. Trimming cost V 1 base and J 5 bases, with 11 bases left between them. CDR1 and CDR2 (germline): MGHDK, SYGVNS.

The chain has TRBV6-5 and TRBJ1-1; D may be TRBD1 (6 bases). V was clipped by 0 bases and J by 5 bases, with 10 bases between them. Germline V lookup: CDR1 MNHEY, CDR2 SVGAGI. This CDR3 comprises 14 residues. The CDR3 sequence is CASSYSQGRTEAFF. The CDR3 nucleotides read TGTGCCAGCAGTTACTCGCAGGGGAGGACTGAAGCTTTCTTT.

CDR3: CASSLRQYQPQHF. CDR3 nucleotides: TGTGCCAGCAGTTTAAGACAGTATCAGCCCCAGCATTTT. The rearrangement joins TRBV6-5 to TRBJ1-5, with a weak D call TRBD1 (5 bases). V was pared by 4 bases and J by 5 bases, with 9 bases between. The CDR3 has 13 amino acids. Germline values: CDR1 MNHEY, CDR2 SVGAGI.

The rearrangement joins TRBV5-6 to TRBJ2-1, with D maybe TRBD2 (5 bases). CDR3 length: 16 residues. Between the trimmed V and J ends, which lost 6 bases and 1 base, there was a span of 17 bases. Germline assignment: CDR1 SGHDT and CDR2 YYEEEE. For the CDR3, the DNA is TGTGCCAGCATCCCGGGCCCCACGGGGTCCTACAATGAGCAGTTCTTC. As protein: CASIPGPTGSYNEQFF.

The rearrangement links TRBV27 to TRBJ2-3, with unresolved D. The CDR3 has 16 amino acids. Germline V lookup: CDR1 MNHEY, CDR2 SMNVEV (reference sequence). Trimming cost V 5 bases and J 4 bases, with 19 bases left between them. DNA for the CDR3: TGTGCCAGCAGTCCCCTGGCGATTTTCGATCCAGATACGCAGTATTTT. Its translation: CASSPLAIFDPDTQYF.

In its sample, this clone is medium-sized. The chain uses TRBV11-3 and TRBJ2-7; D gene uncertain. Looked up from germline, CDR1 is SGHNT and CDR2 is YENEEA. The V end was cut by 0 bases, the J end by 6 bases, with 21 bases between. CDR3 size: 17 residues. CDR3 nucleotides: TGTGCCAGCAGCTTAGAGTCCCGGCGACCGGCGATTAGCGAGCAGTACTTC. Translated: CASSLESRRPAISEQYF.

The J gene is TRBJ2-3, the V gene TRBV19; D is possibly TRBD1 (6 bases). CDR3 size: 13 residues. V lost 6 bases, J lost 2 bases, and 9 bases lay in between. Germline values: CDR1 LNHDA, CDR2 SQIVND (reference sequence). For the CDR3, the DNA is TGTGCCAGTAGGGACAGTCCCACAGATACGCAGTATTTT. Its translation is CASRDSPTDTQYF.